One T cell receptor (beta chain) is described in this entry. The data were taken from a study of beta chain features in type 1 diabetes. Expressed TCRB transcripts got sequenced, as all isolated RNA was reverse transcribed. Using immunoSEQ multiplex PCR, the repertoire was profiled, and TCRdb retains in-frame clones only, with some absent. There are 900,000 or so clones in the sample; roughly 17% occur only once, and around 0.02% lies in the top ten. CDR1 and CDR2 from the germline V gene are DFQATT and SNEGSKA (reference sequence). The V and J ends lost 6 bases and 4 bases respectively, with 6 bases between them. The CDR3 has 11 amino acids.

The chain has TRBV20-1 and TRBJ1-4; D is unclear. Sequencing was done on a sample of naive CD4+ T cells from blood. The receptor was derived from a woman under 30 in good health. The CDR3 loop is CSAKFNEKLFF. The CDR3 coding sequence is TGCAGTGCGAAATTTAATGAAAAACTGTTTTTT.